These T cell receptor beta chains were read from a single sample in a study of T cell responses to AZD1222 COVID-19 vaccine. This table comes from immunoSEQ multiplex PCR, and its TCRdb copy is limited to in-frame clones, with some not included. The repertoire holds approximately 100,000 clones, less than 90% seen once, with around 3.9% in the top ten. The sequences come from peripheral blood, collected on day 0 of AZD1222 vaccination. The receptors were sampled from an adult in good health. CDR3s include the opening cysteine and the closing phenylalanine or tryptophan. The order of the fields is J gene, clone size, V gene, D gene, CDR3 length, CDR3 protein, CDR3 DNA. The D gene is left open where the match is weak. Part of the rows lack a size; the others show once, few, many or a class for expanded clones.

>TRBJ1-2|.|TRBV30|.|17
CAWSVGASLLLNYGYTF
TGTGCCTGGAGTGTAGGTGCCAGCCTCCTTCTTAACTATGGCTACACCTTC
>TRBJ1-1|.|TRBV4-1|.|16
CASSQDQGGMNTEAFF
TGCGCCAGCAGCCAAGATCAAGGGGGGATGAACACTGAAGCTTTCTTT
>TRBJ1-4|.|TRBV6-1|.|12
CASSEGRFQLFF
TGTGCCAGCAGTGAGGGGCGGTTCCAACTGTTTTTT
>TRBJ2-1|.|TRBV7-2|TRBD2|17
CARGTGTSGGAVNEQFF
TGTGCCAGGGGTACCGGGACTAGCGGGGGGGCGGTCAATGAGCAGTTCTTC
>TRBJ2-5|.|TRBV9|.|16
CASSEGPRSRQETQYF
TGTGCCAGCAGCGAGGGACCGAGATCGCGACAAGAGACCCAGTACTTC
>TRBJ1-1|.|TRBV6-5|.|15
CASRLIGGMNTEAFF
TGTGCCAGCAGGTTAATTGGGGGGATGAACACTGAAGCTTTCTTT
>TRBJ2-7|once|TRBV19|.|14
CASSIEGRHYEQYF
TGTGCCAGTAGTATAGAGGGCCGTCACTACGAGCAGTACTTC
>TRBJ1-5|once|TRBV6-2/TRBV6-3|.|13
CASSTRGNQPQHF
TGTGCCAGCAGTACTAGAGGCAATCAGCCCCAGCATTTT
>TRBJ2-7|few|TRBV28|.|13
CASRATFTYEQYF
TGTGCCAGCAGGGCGACGTTTACCTACGAGCAGTACTTC
>TRBJ2-2|.|TRBV7-3|.|17
CASSLQGQGFHAGELFF
TGTGCCAGCAGCTTACAAGGGCAGGGGTTCCATGCCGGGGAGCTGTTTTTT
>TRBJ2-7|.|TRBV4-2|.|15
CASSQESAGQYEQYF
TGTGCCAGCAGCCAAGAATCGGCAGGGCAGTACGAGCAGTACTTC
>TRBJ1-5|.|TRBV11-3|.|12
CASSLVDPPQHF
TGTGCCAGCAGCCTCGTTGATCCGCCCCAGCATTTT
>TRBJ2-7|.|TRBV4-1|.|13
CASSSTASYEQYF
TGCGCCAGCAGCTCTACTGCCTCCTACGAGCAGTACTTC
>TRBJ1-1|.|TRBV5-1|.|15
CASSSNRAGATEAFF
TGCGCCAGCAGCTCAAACAGGGCAGGGGCCACTGAAGCTTTCTTT
>TRBJ1-2|.|TRBV12-3/TRBV12-4|.|12
CAIEGFNYGYTF
TGTGCGATTGAGGGGTTTAACTATGGCTACACCTTC
>TRBJ2-1|once|TRBV6-6|.|15
CASSTSGASYNEQFF
TGTGCCAGCAGTACCTCAGGCGCATCATACAATGAGCAGTTCTTC
>TRBJ2-4|.|TRBV19|TRBD2|15
CASSFQRGGKNIQYF
TGTGCCAGTAGTTTCCAGCGGGGGGGCAAAAACATTCAGTACTTC
>TRBJ1-2|.|TRBV7-9|.|13
CASSLDTYYGYTF
TGTGCCAGCAGCTTGGACACCTACTATGGCTACACCTTC
>TRBJ2-5|.|TRBV4-3|.|14
CASSLGGSGEAQYF
TGCGCCAGCAGCTTAGGGGGCAGCGGGGAGGCCCAGTACTTC
>TRBJ2-7|.|TRBV12-3/TRBV12-4|.|13
CASSSDGIYEQYF
TGTGCCAGCAGTTCCGACGGGATCTACGAGCAGTACTTC
>TRBJ1-1|.|TRBV27|.|13
CASSSQLYTEAFF
TGTGCCAGCAGTTCACAGCTTTACACTGAAGCTTTCTTT
>TRBJ2-3|.|TRBV9|.|14
CASSEGSRTDTQYF
TGTGCCAGCAGCGAGGGATCCCGAACAGATACGCAGTATTTT